This TCR beta chain was observed in a study of blood T cell repertoires in COVID-19. Germline CDR1 is MNHNY and CDR2 is SVGAGI (reference sequence). Trimming stripped 0 bases from V and 15 bases from J, with 18 bases between. CDR3 length: 14 residues. Authors' processing steps: It was from reference gene primer amplification that nucleated cell counts were estimated. The method was immunoSEQ multiplex PCR; TCRdb's version includes in-frame clones alone and lacks a portion of them. Clone size and the V and J calls come from that table; the DNA yielded D and trimming. The sample consists of under 200,000 clones, roughly 88% of them appearing once.

V is TRBV6-6 and J is TRBJ2-1; TRBD1 is a possible D gene (6 bases). The origin of this receptor is an older woman with acute or convalescent COVID-19. Source material: peripheral blood. The CDR3 region has the DNA TGTGCCAGCAGTTACTCGGAACCGAGTGGACAGCGGTTCTTC. Translated: CASSYSEPSGQRFF.